This T cell receptor (beta chain) was identified during a study of brain metastases from non-small cell lung cancer. The study, taken as a whole, reports: Brain metastases shared most TCR repertoire with primaries, with sparse T cells. Fewer infiltrating T cells were found in brain metastases than primaries. In roughly 60% of brain metastases, T-cell clones were expanded compared with matched primary tumors.

Sequencing used immunoSEQ multiplex PCR; TCRdb keeps in-frame clones, though not all of them. The table records some 4,000 clones, 90% of them present only once. For this clone: Its antigen is undetermined.

The V gene lost 2 bases and the J gene lost 0 bases, with 9 bases spanning the gap. CDR1 is SGHTA, CDR2 FQGNSA, per germline. The CDR3 contains 15 residues. The receptor was isolated from a donor over 35 with non-small cell lung cancer. The rearrangement uses TRBV7-2 and TRBJ2-3; a possible D gene is TRBD1 (5 bases). Sequencing was done on a sample of primary lung tumor tissue. DNA for the CDR3: TGTGCCAGCAGCTTAACAGGAGTAAGCACAGATACGCAGTATTTT. It is translated as CASSLTGVSTDTQYF.